A single sample is the source of the 29 T cell receptor beta chains below, sequenced in a study of shared clonotypes between healthy human individuals. Profiling relied on immunoSEQ multiplex PCR, and the TCRdb table lists in-frame clones only, not all of them. This table has over a million clones, 78% appearing once. The sample was memory CD4+ T cells from PBMCs. Subset: CD45RA-negative fraction. Every receptor here comes from a man between 18 and 29 years old in good health. Some clones in this sample may be carry-over from other donors' samples.

A word on this clone: Other DNA sequences in the same sample also yield this CDR3. The chain has TRBV7-2 and TRBJ1-3; tentatively, D is TRBD1 (6 bases). V lost 3 bases and J 1 base, leaving 10 bases between the germline ends. From germline, CDR1 is SGHTA and CDR2 FQGNSA. This CDR3 has 15 residues. The CDR3 DNA follows: TGTGCCAGCAGCTTCGACAGGTCTTCTGGAAACACCATATATTTT. It translates to CASSFDRSSGNTIYF.

The chain combines TRBV25-1 with TRBJ1-4, with 7 bases aligning to TRBD1. The ends lost 5 bases at V and 7 bases at J; junction bases unmatched: 7. CDR1 MGHDK and CDR2 SYGVNS come from the germline V gene. CDR3 length equals 14 residues. CDR3 loop: CASSPSAGGEKLFF. The CDR3 DNA follows: TGTGCCAGCAGTCCCTCGGCAGGGGGTGAAAAACTGTTTTTT.

The chain carries TRBV16 and TRBJ2-3, with TRBD2 identical over 14 bases. V lost 3 bases, J lost 3 bases, and 8 bases stayed unmatched. This CDR3 spans 18 amino acids. CDR1 is KGHSY, CDR2 FQNENV, per germline. CDR3 residues: CASSHPLGLAGATDTQYF. The CDR3 DNA is TGTGCCAGCAGCCACCCATTGGGACTAGCGGGAGCAACAGATACGCAGTATTTT.

The chain has TRBV5-6 and TRBJ2-3; D not certain. The germline V gene encodes CDR1 SGHDT and CDR2 YYEEEE. The V gene lost 5 bases and the J gene lost 0 bases, with 10 bases spanning the gap. The CDR3 runs 14 residues. CDR3 nucleotide sequence: TGTGCCAGCAGACGGAAGTTTAGCACAGATACGCAGTATTTT. Amino acid sequence: CASRRKFSTDTQYF.

The CDR3 bases are TGTGCCAGCAGCTTGCGGGGGGCCAACGTCCTGACTTTC. Translated: CASSLRGANVLTF. The V gene is TRBV5-8, the J gene TRBJ2-6; D gene uncertain. The CDR3 totals 13 residues. The V end was cut by 1 base, the J end by 4 bases, with 3 bases between. The germline gives CDR1 SGHTS, CDR2 YDEGEE.

This clone has only a few counts. This chain joins TRBV28 and TRBJ2-7; tentative D call: TRBD2 (5 bases). Trimming left V 6 bases short and J 0 bases short, with 12 bases between. CDR1 and CDR2 (germline): MDHEN, SYDVKM. The CDR3 consists of 14 residues. In DNA, the CDR3 is TGTGCCAGCAGGCCCGCTGGGAGCTCCTACGAGCAGTACTTC. It specifies CASRPAGSSYEQYF.

The chain carries TRBV5-1 and TRBJ1-4, with 7 positions matching TRBD1. This CDR3 is built from 16 residues. The germline CDR1 and CDR2 sequences are SGHRS and YFSETQ. The junction had 9 bases not matched to a gene; V was cut back by 0 bases and J by 7 bases. The CDR3 reads CASSLAPTGSGEKLFF. The DNA of the CDR3 is TGCGCCAGCAGCTTGGCCCCGACAGGGAGTGGTGAAAAACTGTTTTTT.

The chain is built from TRBV19 and TRBJ1-2, with D maybe TRBD1 (5 bases). CDR3 size: 16 residues. V was pared by 10 bases and J by 4 bases, with 25 bases between. Germline loops: CDR1 LNHDA, CDR2 SQIVND (reference sequence). As DNA, the CDR3 is TGTGCCACCCAGGACGGGACGGTGGCACAGGCCTATGGCTACACCTTC. Translated: CATQDGTVAQAYGYTF.

This chain joins TRBV19 and TRBJ2-7, with TRBD1 as a possible D gene (5 bases). Germline V gene sequence: CDR1 LNHDA, CDR2 SQIVND (reference sequence). The CDR3 runs to 11 residues. Trimming stripped 5 bases from V and 6 bases from J, with 8 bases between. The CDR3 protein is CASSWQGEQYF. CDR3 bases: TGTGCCAGTAGTTGGCAGGGCGAGCAGTACTTC.

V usage is TRBV29-1 and J usage is TRBJ2-1; TRBD2 aligns across 12 bases. The CDR3 runs to 14 residues. The J segment lost 8 bases and the V segment lost 3 bases, leaving 5 bases of the junction unmatched. Germline V gene data show CDR1 as SQVTM and CDR2 as ANQGSEA. CDR3 DNA sequence: TGCAGCGTTGATGCTAGCGGGAGGGTCGATGAGCAGTTCTTC. It translates to CSVDASGRVDEQFF.

V gene TRBV5-4 combines with J gene TRBJ1-3, with 7 bases matching TRBD1. The CDR3 totals 18 residues. Germline loops: CDR1 SGHNT, CDR2 YYREEE (reference sequence). The V and J ends lost 3 bases and 0 bases, in that order; junction bases with no gene match: 12. CDR3 nucleotide sequence: TGTGCCAGCAGCTCCCTAGGACAGGAGGGATTCTCTGGAAACACCATATATTTT. This gives the protein CASSSLGQEGFSGNTIYF. Using reference TRBV5-4 and TRBJ1-3 for the parts outside the CDR3, the full variable domain is ETGVTQSPTHLIKTRGQQVTLRCSSQSGHNTVSWYQQALGQGPQFIFQYYREEENGRGNFPPRFSGLQFPNYSSELNVNALELDDSALYLCASSSLGQEGFSGNTIYFGEGSWLTVV.

The gene calls are TRBV11-2 and TRBJ1-4; no firm D call. From germline, CDR1 is SGHAT and CDR2 FQNNGV. CDR3 length: 13 amino acids. Trimming pared 3 bases from V and 5 bases from J, leaving 7 bases between. The CDR3 region has the DNA TGTGCCAGCAGCTTTGGACCGAATGAAAAACTGTTTTTT. Translated, it gives CASSFGPNEKLFF.

This clone was seen only a few times. The chain couples TRBV27 to TRBJ2-1, with 7 bases matching TRBD2. Germline-derived CDR1 and CDR2 are MNHEY and SMNVEV (reference sequence). V lost 2 bases to trimming and J lost 13 bases; unmatched junction nucleotides: 8. The CDR3 is made up of 13 amino acids. CDR3 nucleotides: TGTGCCAGCAGTTTAGTACCCGGGAGGCCACAGTTCTTC. The encoded protein is CASSLVPGRPQFF.

The V gene is TRBV10-3, the J gene TRBJ2-7; the D gene is possibly TRBD2 (5 bases). The CDR3 is 14 amino acids. Trimming removed 10 bases from V and 0 bases from J, with 16 bases in between. The germline CDR1 and CDR2 sequences are ENHRY and SYGVKD. This chain's CDR3 is CATPWRASSYEQYF. DNA of the CDR3: TGTGCCACCCCCTGGCGGGCTAGCTCCTACGAGCAGTACTTC.

The chain links TRBV14 to TRBJ2-7, with 9 positions matching TRBD1. V lost 1 base, J lost 4 bases, and 2 bases stayed unmatched. Germline loops: CDR1 SGHDN, CDR2 FVKESK. CDR3 length equals 14 residues. For the CDR3, the DNA is TGTGCCAGCAGCCAAGTGGGACAGGGATACGAGCAGTACTTC. It translates to CASSQVGQGYEQYF.

This chain connects TRBV14 to TRBJ2-7; TRBD2 might be the D (6 bases). V was pared by 1 base and J by 3 bases, with 13 bases between. Germline V gene sequence: CDR1 SGHDN, CDR2 FVKESK. The CDR3 contains 15 residues. The CDR3 sequence: CASSQGWRVVYEQYF. The CDR3 DNA sequence: TGTGCCAGCAGCCAAGGTTGGAGGGTGGTCTACGAGCAGTACTTC.

At least ten counts were recorded for this clone. The J gene is TRBJ1-2, the V gene TRBV28; the match to TRBD1 covers 8 bases. V trimming: 3 bases; J trimming: 3 bases; junction bases outside the gene matches: 6. The CDR3 is 15 residues long. Per the germline V gene, CDR1 is MDHEN and CDR2 is SYDVKM. CDR3 in amino acids: CASSLDRATYYGYTF. In nucleotides, the CDR3 is TGTGCCAGCAGTTTGGACAGGGCAACGTACTATGGCTACACCTTC.

This clone was detected only a few times. The V call is TRBV19, the J call TRBJ1-1; D possibly corresponds to TRBD1 (5 bases). The CDR3 length is 16 residues. V was cut by 5 bases and J by 7 bases, with 23 bases left in between. Germline assignment: CDR1 LNHDA and CDR2 SQIVND (reference sequence). CDR3 residues: CASSRSRRGGHSEAFF. The DNA of the CDR3 is TGTGCCAGTAGTCGAAGCAGACGGGGAGGACACAGTGAAGCTTTCTTT.

The V gene is TRBV28, the J gene TRBJ1-5, with unresolved D. Trimming cost V 7 bases and J 9 bases, with 19 bases left between them. The CDR3 length is 14 residues. Germline V gene lookup returns CDR1 MDHEN and CDR2 SYDVKM. The CDR3 protein is CASIQGLLNRPQHF. The CDR3 DNA reads TGTGCCAGCATCCAAGGACTCCTCAATAGGCCCCAGCATTTT.

The chain joins TRBV5-1 to TRBJ2-4, with unresolved D. The length of the CDR3 is 16 residues. From germline, CDR1 is SGHRS and CDR2 YFSETQ. Trimming took off 0 bases at V and 0 bases at J, with 10 bases between the two ends. CDR3 residues: CASSLGQQLAKNIQYF. In DNA, the CDR3 is TGCGCCAGCAGCTTGGGGCAGCAACTAGCCAAAAACATTCAGTACTTC.

The chain couples TRBV6-1 to TRBJ1-1; tentative D call: TRBD1 (5 bases). CDR1 is MNHNS, CDR2 SASEGT, per germline. Trimming removed 3 bases from V and 8 bases from J, with 25 bases in between. The CDR3 sequence is 17 residues long. The CDR3 coding sequence is TGTGCCAGCAGTGATTCTAGAATTGGATTGGGACGTCCAGAAGCTTTCTTT. This translates into CASSDSRIGLGRPEAFF.

In its sample, this clone was seen once. One base separates it from a far larger clone, so it is likely a read error. This chain joins TRBV7-9 and TRBJ2-5; D is perhaps TRBD1 (5 bases). The germline CDR1 and CDR2 sequences are SEHNR and FQNEAQ (reference sequence). The V gene lost 8 bases and the J gene lost 2 bases, with 12 bases spanning the gap. The CDR3 totals 13 residues. The DNA for the CDR3 is TGTGCCAGCGGACACCGGACGCAAGAGACCCAGTACTTC. Translation gives CASGHRTQETQYF.

This chain joins TRBV27 and TRBJ1-1; D unresolved. Per germline, CDR1 MNHEY and CDR2 SMNVEV (reference sequence). V dropped 6 bases and J dropped 0 bases, with 8 bases sitting between them. CDR3 length equals 13 residues. Here the CDR3 DNA reads TGTGCCAGCAGCATTAACATGAACACTGAAGCTTTCTTT. Residues: CASSINMNTEAFF.

The chain carries TRBV5-8 and TRBJ1-2, with TRBD1 as a possible D gene (5 bases). The V end was cut by 4 bases, the J end by 7 bases, with 11 bases between. This CDR3 has 12 amino acids. Germline CDR1 SGHTS, CDR2 YDEGEE. The CDR3 coding sequence is TGTGCCAGCAGCCTCAGGGTTTCTGGCTACACCTTC. This codes for CASSLRVSGYTF.

The chain couples TRBV4-1 to TRBJ2-5, with D perhaps assigned TRBD1 or TRBD2 (5 bases each). V dropped 1 base and J dropped 2 bases, with 17 bases sitting between them. The CDR3 is made up of 17 amino acids. From germline, CDR1 is MGHRA and CDR2 YSYEKL. The CDR3 region has the DNA TGCGCCAGCAGCCAAGTCTCGTCACGGGGCCGACAAGAGACCCAGTACTTC. It yields the protein CASSQVSSRGRQETQYF.

This clone was seen only once. The sample carries other DNA sequences with the same CDR3. V gene TRBV5-1 combines with J gene TRBJ2-5; no firm D call. Germline CDR1 SGHRS, CDR2 YFSETQ. Trimming stripped 0 bases from V and 5 bases from J, with 8 bases between. The CDR3 is 13 residues long. The DNA of the CDR3 is TGCGCCAGCAGCTTGGGAGTGCGGGAGACCCAGTACTTC. It codes for CASSLGVRETQYF.

The CDR3 spells CAWTLEESQYF. The CDR3 DNA reads TGTGCCTGGACCCTGGAGGAGTCCCAGTACTTC. V is TRBV30 and J is TRBJ2-4, with a possible D match to TRBD2 (5 bases). Trimming left V 4 bases short and J 13 bases short, with 14 bases between. The CDR3 runs to 11 residues. Per the germline V gene, CDR1 is GTSNPN and CDR2 is SVGIG (reference sequence).

A single count supports this clone. This chain connects TRBV5-8 to TRBJ2-2; D is unresolved. CDR1 and CDR2 (germline): SGHTS, YDEGEE. Trimming left V 1 base short and J 6 bases short, with 7 bases between. CDR3 size: 13 residues. This chain's CDR3 is CASSLQRAGELFF. The CDR3 DNA reads as TGTGCCAGCAGCTTGCAAAGGGCCGGGGAGCTGTTTTTT.

This CDR3 is CASRSGVNTEAFF. The DNA of the CDR3 is TGTGCCAGCAGGTCAGGGGTGAACACTGAAGCTTTCTTT. The chain uses TRBV28 and TRBJ1-1, with TRBD1 as a possible D gene (6 bases). Trimming took off 6 bases at V and 0 bases at J, with 8 bases between the two ends. Germline-derived CDR1 and CDR2 are MDHEN and SYDVKM. This CDR3 has 13 residues.